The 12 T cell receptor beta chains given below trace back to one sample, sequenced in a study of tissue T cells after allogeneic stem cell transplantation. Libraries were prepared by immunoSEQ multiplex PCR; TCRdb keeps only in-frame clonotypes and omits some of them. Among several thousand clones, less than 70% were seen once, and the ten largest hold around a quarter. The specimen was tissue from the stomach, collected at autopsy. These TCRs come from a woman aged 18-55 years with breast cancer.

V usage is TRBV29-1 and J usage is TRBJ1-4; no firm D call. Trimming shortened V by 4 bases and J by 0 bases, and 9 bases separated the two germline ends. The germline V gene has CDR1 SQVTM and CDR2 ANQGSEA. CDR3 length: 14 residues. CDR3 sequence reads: CSVVGGPTNEKLFF. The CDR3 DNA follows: TGCAGCGTTGTCGGCGGGCCAACTAATGAAAAACTGTTTTTT.

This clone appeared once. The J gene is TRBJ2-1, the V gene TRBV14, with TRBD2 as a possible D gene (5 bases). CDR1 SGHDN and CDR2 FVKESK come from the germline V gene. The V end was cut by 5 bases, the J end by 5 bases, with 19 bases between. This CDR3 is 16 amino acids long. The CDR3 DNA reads TGTGCCAGCAGCGAGTTTCGGGGAATCATCAACAATGAGCAGTTCTTC. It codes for CASSEFRGIINNEQFF.

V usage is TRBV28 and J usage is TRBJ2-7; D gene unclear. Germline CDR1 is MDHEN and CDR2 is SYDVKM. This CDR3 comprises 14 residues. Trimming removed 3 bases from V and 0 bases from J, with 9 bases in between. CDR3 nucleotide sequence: TGTGCCAGCAGTTTTGGCGGTCCCTCCTACGAGCAGTACTTC. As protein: CASSFGGPSYEQYF. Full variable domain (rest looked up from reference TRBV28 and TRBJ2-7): DVKVTQSSRYLVKRTGEKVFLECVQDMDHENMFWYRQDPGLGLRLIYFSYDVKMKEKGDIPEGYSVSREKKERFSLILESASTNQTSMYLCASSFGGPSYEQYFGPGTRLTVT.

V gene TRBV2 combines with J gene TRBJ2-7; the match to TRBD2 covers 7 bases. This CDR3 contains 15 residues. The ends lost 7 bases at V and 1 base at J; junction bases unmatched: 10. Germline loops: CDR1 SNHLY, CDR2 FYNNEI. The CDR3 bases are TGTGCCAGCAACCTCCCCGGGGGGATATCCTACGAGCAGTACTTC. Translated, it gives CASNLPGGISYEQYF.

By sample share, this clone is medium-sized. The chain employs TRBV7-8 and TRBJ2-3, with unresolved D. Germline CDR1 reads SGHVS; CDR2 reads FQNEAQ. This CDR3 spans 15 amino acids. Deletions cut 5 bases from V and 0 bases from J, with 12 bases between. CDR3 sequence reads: CASSPLGPSTDTQYF. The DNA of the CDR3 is TGTGCCAGCAGCCCTCTCGGGCCTAGCACAGATACGCAGTATTTT.

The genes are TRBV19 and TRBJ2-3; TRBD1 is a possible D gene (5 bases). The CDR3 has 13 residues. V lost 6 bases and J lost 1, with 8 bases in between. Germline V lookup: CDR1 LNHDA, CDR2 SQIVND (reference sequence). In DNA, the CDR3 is TGTGCCAGTAGGACAGCTGGCACAGATACGCAGTATTTT. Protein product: CASRTAGTDTQYF.

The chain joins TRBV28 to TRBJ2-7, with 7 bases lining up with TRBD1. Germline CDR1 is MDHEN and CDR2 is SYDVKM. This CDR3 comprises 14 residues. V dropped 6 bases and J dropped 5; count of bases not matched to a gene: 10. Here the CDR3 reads CASSTPTGSHEQYF. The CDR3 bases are TGTGCCAGCAGCACCCCGACAGGGAGCCACGAGCAGTACTTC.

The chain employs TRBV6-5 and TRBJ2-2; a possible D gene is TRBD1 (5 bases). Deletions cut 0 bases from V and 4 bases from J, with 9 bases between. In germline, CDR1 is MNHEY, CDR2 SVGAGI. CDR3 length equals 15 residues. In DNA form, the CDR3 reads TGTGCCAGCAGTTACTCGAGGACACGCACCGGGGAGCTGTTTTTT. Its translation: CASSYSRTRTGELFF.

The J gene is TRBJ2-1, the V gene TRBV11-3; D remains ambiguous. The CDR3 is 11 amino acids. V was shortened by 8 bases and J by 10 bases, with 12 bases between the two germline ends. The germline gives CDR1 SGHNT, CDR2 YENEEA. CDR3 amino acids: CASGLGGEQFF. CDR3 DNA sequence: TGTGCCAGCGGGCTGGGTGGCGAGCAGTTCTTC.

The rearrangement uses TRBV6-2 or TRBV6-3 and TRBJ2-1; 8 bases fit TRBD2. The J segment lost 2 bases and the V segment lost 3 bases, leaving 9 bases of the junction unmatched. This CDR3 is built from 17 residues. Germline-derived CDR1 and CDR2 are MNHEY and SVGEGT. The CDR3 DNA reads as TGTGCCAGCAGTTATTCGGGGACTAGTCGGGCCTACAATGAGCAGTTCTTC. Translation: CASSYSGTSRAYNEQFF.

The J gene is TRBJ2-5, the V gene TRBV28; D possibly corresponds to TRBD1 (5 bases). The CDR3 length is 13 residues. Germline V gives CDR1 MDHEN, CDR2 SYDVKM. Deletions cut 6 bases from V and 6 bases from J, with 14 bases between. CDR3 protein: CASRVGGAQTQYF. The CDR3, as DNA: TGTGCCAGCAGAGTTGGTGGGGCACAGACCCAGTACTTC.

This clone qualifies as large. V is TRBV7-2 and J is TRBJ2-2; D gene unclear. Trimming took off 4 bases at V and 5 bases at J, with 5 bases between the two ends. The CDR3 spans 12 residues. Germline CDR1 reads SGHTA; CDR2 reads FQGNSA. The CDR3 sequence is CASSWATGELFF. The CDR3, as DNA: TGTGCCAGCAGCTGGGCTACCGGGGAGCTGTTTTTT.